This T cell receptor beta chain was documented in a study of cytomegalovirus exposure and HLA in healthy donors (dated by TCRdb to 2016 to 2017). As for the study more broadly: In an earlier analysis of under 750 of the donors, 250 to 350 Gb of sequence data and 95 million to 130 million unique TCR beta sequences from 150 million to 200 million T cells were reported. Of the approximately 400 genotyped donors, over 65% fell in the genetic ancestry cluster associated with self-reported Caucasian donors. In a later genetic analysis, genome-wide SNP genotypes for about 65% of the roughly 700 donors were used, and that subset was treated as a discovery cohort. A later analysis re-analyzed previously published TCR beta repertoires from 650 to 800 donors and added high-resolution HLA genotyping to study TCR occurrence patterns. To decide whether each TCR beta V gene segment behaved as functional or pseudogenic, an earlier analysis of several hundred of the donors relied on high-throughput TCR beta sequencing. An early release that covered fewer than 800 HLA-typed donors contained about 300 gigabases of sequencing data and around 85 million unique TCR sequences. Four or five DR-DQ haplotypes were handled as single units for association and clustering because linkage in the cohort was strong. Using immunosequencing, the study profiled T cell repertoires from roughly 650 subjects and related those repertoires to cytomegalovirus serostatus. On average, roughly 250,000 unique TCR beta nucleotide sequences were sequenced per donor among more than 350 genotyped donors of the cohort, with roughly 20% of those sequences being non-productive. HLA typing included class I and class II loci at four-digit resolution. Rather than drawing on any new phenotypic data, the later analysis identified candidate immune exposures from TCR beta sequences and the way those sequences occurred across donors. Typing coverage differed by locus: A, B, C, DRB1 and DQB1 were typed in about 620-630 donors, DQA1 in 500 to 550, DPA1 in 600 to 610, and DPB1 in about 450. All discovery cohort repertoires had been generated using a single sequencing platform. High-throughput TCR immunosequencing, statistical association of individual TCRs with disease status, and machine learning were combined to predict cytomegalovirus infection status. Alongside the repertoire data, information on donor age, sex, ethnicity and CMV serostatus was compiled. In addition to the first cohort of 500 to 850 subjects, a separate validation cohort of 130 or so different subjects was used. The study was designed to test whether signatures of past pathogen exposure could be identified by cataloging public T cell receptors.

From a lookup of the germline V gene (reference sequence), CDR1 and CDR2 are SEHNR and FQNEAQ. The trim is 1 base for V and 4 bases for J, with a gap of 13 bases between the germline ends. The CDR3 spans 15 residues, from the cysteine through the phenylalanine. This entry keeps only the CDR3 DNA: 45 bases, framed from base 1. The cohort was made up of roughly 670 healthy bone marrow donors. At the time of sampling, every cohort member was nominally healthy, though immune exposures that went unrecorded were likely present. The donor was CMV seropositive and was included in the group of about 290 seropositive cohort members. A peripheral blood sample was collected from each donor, and TCR beta sequencing was performed on peripheral blood mononuclear cells. The Qiagen DNeasy Blood Extraction Kit was used to extract genomic DNA from the blood cell samples. Broader findings and caveats from the paper: In vitro tests confirmed that three of the cytomegalovirus-associated TCR beta chains recognize cytomegalovirus antigens. Most TCR sequences were observed very rarely across donors, whereas some public TCRs were present in many individuals. According to the authors, the approach could potentially be generalized to other disease states and immunological phenotypes. In a later analysis, the rate of TCR association differed among HLA loci, with DRB1 alleles having the most associated TCRs and HLA-C alleles having the fewest. The earlier analysis of some 540 of the donors excluded 15 to 20 rarely observed V segments, including chromosome 9 orphons, because counts were too low. According to a later analysis, parvovirus B19, influenza, CMV and Epstein-Barr virus appeared linked to several top co-occurrence clusters. Sequencing depth was assumed to be roughly uniform across donors in the presence/absence analyses, though that assumption may not hold. In a later analysis, most CMV-associated TCR beta chains were found to appear HLA-restricted, with HLA associations seemingly driven largely by CMV exposure. Specific HLA alleles were associated with 15,000 to 20,000 TCR beta sequences at a false discovery rate of 0.05 in a later analysis. In a later genetic analysis, fewer N-insertions in productive TCRs were reported among donors in an Asian-associated ancestry cluster than the roughly 640-donor mean. The cohort was sequenced for TCR beta chains only, and without alpha or paired-chain data the features that could be detected were limited. In a later analysis, HLA-associated TCR beta chains were found to be more clonally expanded and to have lower generation probabilities than equally common non-associated chains. A further reported finding was that TCR beta sequences accurately predicted the HLA-A and HLA-B alleles for most subjects in the first cohort. The classifier was reported to diagnose cytomegalovirus status with high specificity and sensitivity in both the original cohort and the validation cohort. An earlier analysis of approximately 590 of the donors showed that most TCR beta V segments appeared in productive rearrangements either about 87% or about 30% of the time, which broadly matched IMGT annotations. Because the 87-base-pair reads could not distinguish some IMGT-functional V segments, including TRBV6-2 and TRBV6-3, those segments were excluded. A cluster of highly shared sequence variants was judged likely to represent a technical artifact of the sequencing pipeline. In the study, approximately 150 TCR beta chains were listed as associated with cytomegalovirus. Immune exposure information for the cohort was limited to CMV serostatus. Linkage disequilibrium might explain the correlated functional status among segregating V segments, but an unknown experimental factor could not be ruled out. Because some donors lacked HLA typing at each locus, the association tests relied only on the typed subset. When HLA alleles, especially DR and DQ, strongly co-occurred, attributing TCR associations to individual alleles was difficult. V-gene and J-gene trimming of TCR beta chains was associated with a missense DCLRE1C variant in a later genetic analysis, and the association was replicated in an independent cohort.

Of note for this clone: No cognate antigen has been identified for it. It has no much larger one-base neighbor in the sample; base qualities were not kept.

The library relied on the immunoSEQ multiplex PCR assay. For the multiplex PCR, a mixture combining 60 forward primers for TCR Vbeta segments and 13 reverse primers for TCR Jbeta segments was used. The CDR3 region of rearranged TCR beta genes was amplified from genomic DNA with a multiplex PCR assay. The Illumina HiSeq System was used to sequence the amplified TCR beta libraries as 87-base-pair reads. Concerning the study's data processing: A later analysis tallied 75 million to 95 million unique TCR beta chains across the roughly 610 repertoires, and about 10 million of those chains were shared by two or more donors. To remove PCR and sequencing errors, raw reads were error-corrected and collapsed into unique sequences using a nearest-neighbor algorithm that merged closely related sequences. To assign V, D and J gene segments, CDR3 sequences were aligned to IMGT reference sequences. Each retained sequence needed at least a six-nucleotide match to both a V gene segment and a J gene segment. Rearrangements were classified as productive when the CDR3 lacked stop codons and remained in frame with V and J, and all other rearrangements were classified as non-productive. CDR3 was defined by IMGT convention, running from the second conserved V-encoded cysteine to the conserved J-encoded phenylalanine. Sequences without an unambiguous match to a single V gene segment were excluded from the earlier analysis of almost 600 of the donors. An earlier analysis of about 590 of the donors classified V segments as functional when productive rearrangements were above 56.7% and as segregating when the standard deviation between donors was above 5%. A statistical classification framework was developed to diagnose cytomegalovirus status using the catalog of TCR beta chain sequences. In a later analysis, TCR nucleotide sequences were compared against IMGT/GENE-DB human TR gene sequences so that V and J genes could be assigned. In a later analysis, CDR3 sequences and most-parsimonious VDJ recombination scenarios were assigned using the TCRdist pipeline. In a later analysis, each TCR beta chain was defined by its CDR3 amino acid sequence together with its V-gene family, and reads without a unique V-gene family were excluded. In a later analysis, nearly 600 highly shared, low-generation-probability nucleotide sequences were removed to address suspected cross-contamination and a sequencing artifact. In a later analysis, a clonal expansion index for each public chain was calculated from normalized within-repertoire ranks of inferred template counts. In a later analysis, generation probabilities were computed with a VDJ recombination model fitted to out-of-frame rearrangements, and the resulting probabilities were checked against IGoR. Hypergeometric tests were used in a later analysis to score TCR-TCR, TCR-HLA and TCR-CMV co-occurrence, with a repertoire-size bias correction applied to the TCR pairs. In a later analysis, false discovery rates were estimated by permuting HLA or CMV assignments 20 times. In a later analysis, co-occurring TCRs were grouped using DBSCAN, and TCRdist sequence similarity was added for clustering within HLA-allele-positive subsets. Repertoires with fewer than 30,000 or more than 120,000 public chains were left out of co-occurrence clustering, as were about five repertoires with anomalous nucleotide sharing. This is the immuneACCESS table as TCRdb keeps it, with only in-frame sequences that have V and J called. A part of the clones is gone; compared with another copy, unresolved V genes explain less than half, and the rest is unexplained. That table supplies the V and J calls and clone size; D and trimming were determined from the DNA. For this sample there are about 100,000 clones; 76% appear just once. The top ten clones comprise around 17% of the sample.

The origin of this receptor is a woman aged 55 to 70 in good health and CMV-seropositive. Sequencing used PBMCs. The rearranged segments are TRBV7-9 and TRBJ1-2; tentative D gene TRBD1, with 5 bases matching. This receptor has the CDR3 CASSLGAGVGYGYTF. The base sequence is TGTGCCAGCAGCTTAGGGGCGGGGGTCGGCTATGGCTACACCTTC. With the rest looked up from the reference TRBV7-9 and TRBJ1-2 genes rather than sequenced, the full variable domain is DTGVSQNPRHKITKRGQNVTFRCDPISEHNRLYWYRQTLGQGPEFLTYFQNEAQLEKSRLLSDRFSAERPKGSFSTLEIQRTEQGDSAMYLCASSLGAGVGYGYTFGSGTRLTVV.